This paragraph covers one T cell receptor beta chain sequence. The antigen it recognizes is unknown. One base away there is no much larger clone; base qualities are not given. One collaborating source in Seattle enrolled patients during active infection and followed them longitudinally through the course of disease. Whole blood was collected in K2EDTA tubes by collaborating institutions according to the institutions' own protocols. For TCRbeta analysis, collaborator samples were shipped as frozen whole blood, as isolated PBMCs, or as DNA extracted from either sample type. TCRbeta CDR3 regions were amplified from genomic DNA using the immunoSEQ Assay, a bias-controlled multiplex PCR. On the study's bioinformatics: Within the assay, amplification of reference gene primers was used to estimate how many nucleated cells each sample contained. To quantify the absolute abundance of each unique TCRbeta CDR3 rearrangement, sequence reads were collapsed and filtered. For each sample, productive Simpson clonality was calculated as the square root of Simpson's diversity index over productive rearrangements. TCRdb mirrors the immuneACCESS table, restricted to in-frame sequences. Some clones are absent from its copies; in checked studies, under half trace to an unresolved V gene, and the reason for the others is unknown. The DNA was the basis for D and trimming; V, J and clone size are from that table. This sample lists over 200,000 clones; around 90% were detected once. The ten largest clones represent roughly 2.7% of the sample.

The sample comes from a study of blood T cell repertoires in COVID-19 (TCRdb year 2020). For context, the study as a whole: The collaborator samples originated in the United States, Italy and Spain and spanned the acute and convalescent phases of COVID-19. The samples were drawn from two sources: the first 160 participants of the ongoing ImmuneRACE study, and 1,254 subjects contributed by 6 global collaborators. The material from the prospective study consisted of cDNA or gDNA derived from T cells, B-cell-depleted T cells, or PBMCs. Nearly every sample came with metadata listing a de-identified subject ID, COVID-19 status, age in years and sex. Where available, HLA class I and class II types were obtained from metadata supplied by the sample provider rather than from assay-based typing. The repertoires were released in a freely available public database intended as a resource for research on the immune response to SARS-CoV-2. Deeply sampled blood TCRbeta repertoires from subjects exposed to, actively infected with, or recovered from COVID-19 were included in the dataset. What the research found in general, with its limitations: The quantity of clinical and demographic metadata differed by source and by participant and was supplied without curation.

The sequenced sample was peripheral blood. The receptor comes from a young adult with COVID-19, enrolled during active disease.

The nucleotides are TGTGCCAGTAGAGAAGGCGGATCACCCCTCCACTTT. The resulting protein is CASREGGSPLHF. Recombination connected TRBV19 to TRBJ1-6, with no confidently assigned D gene. The CDR3 goes from the cysteine to the phenylalanine over 12 residues. Only CDR3 DNA is held: 36 bases, read in frame from base 1. V is pared back by 6 bases and J by 10 bases, with 10 bases lying between the germline termini. Based on the germline V gene (reference sequence), the CDR1 and CDR2 sequences are LNHDA and SQIVND.